These T cell receptor beta chains were read from a single sample in a study of blood T cells in healthy people across ages. TCRdb processed the 5' RACE reads anew with MiXCR; each CDR3 protein has one entry. Found here are 1,300,000 or so distinct CDR3 sequences, 55% to 75% of them singletons; the top ten hold more than 6%. The sample consisted of blood. The receptors come from a man aged 18 to 30 in good health. Each CDR3 is given with its conserved first and last residue. A D gene is named only where the DNA matches it firmly. Where a row states a size, it is once, few, many or the class of an expanded clone; other rows omit it.

d_gene: NA; j_gene: TRBJ2-1; abundance: NA; v_gene: TRBV4-1; CDR3nt: TGCGCCAGCAGCCAGTCGAGGGCTATCAATGAGCAGTTCTTC; CDR3aa: CASSQSRAINEQFF
d_gene: NA; j_gene: TRBJ2-6; abundance: few; v_gene: TRBV12-3/TRBV12-4; CDR3nt: TGTGCCAGCAGTTTCGGATGGGCCAACGTCCTGACTTTC; CDR3aa: CASSFGWANVLTF
d_gene: TRBD1; j_gene: TRBJ1-2; abundance: NA; v_gene: TRBV10-2; CDR3nt: TGCGCCAGCAGACAGGGGGAGGATGGCTACACCTTC; CDR3aa: CASRQGEDGYTF
d_gene: NA; j_gene: TRBJ1-1; abundance: NA; v_gene: TRBV6-5; CDR3nt: TGTGCCAGCAGTTACTCGCTTACAGGAACCCTAAGGGCTTTCTTT; CDR3aa: CASSYSLTGTLRAFF
d_gene: NA; j_gene: TRBJ1-5; abundance: few; v_gene: TRBV20-1; CDR3nt: TGCAGTGCTAGGGCCGGCAAATGGCGGTCCTCGAATCAGCCCCAGCATTTT; CDR3aa: CSARAGKWRSSNQPQHF
d_gene: TRBD1; j_gene: TRBJ1-1; abundance: once; v_gene: TRBV6-2/TRBV6-3; CDR3nt: TGTGCCAGCAGCGAAGCACAGGGGCACACTGAAGCTTTCTTT; CDR3aa: CASSEAQGHTEAFF
d_gene: NA; j_gene: TRBJ2-7; abundance: NA; v_gene: TRBV25-1; CDR3nt: TGTGCCAGCAGTGAATTTCGGGGGTACAAATACGAGCAGTACTTC; CDR3aa: CASSEFRGYKYEQYF
d_gene: TRBD2; j_gene: TRBJ2-1; abundance: NA; v_gene: TRBV5-1; CDR3nt: TGCGCCAGCAGCTTTGGACTAGCGGGCCTGGGGGTGGAGGAGCAGTTCTTC; CDR3aa: CASSFGLAGLGVEEQFF
d_gene: NA; j_gene: TRBJ2-7; abundance: NA; v_gene: TRBV20-1; CDR3nt: TGCAGTGCTAGTACGTGGGGCCTCGAGCAGTACTTC; CDR3aa: CSASTWGLEQYF
d_gene: NA; j_gene: TRBJ2-4; abundance: few; v_gene: TRBV7-9; CDR3nt: TGTGCCAGCAGCGGCGTAGGCAGGGGCGGAAACATTCAGTACTTC; CDR3aa: CASSGVGRGGNIQYF
d_gene: NA; j_gene: TRBJ2-3; abundance: NA; v_gene: TRBV29-1; CDR3nt: TGCAGCGTTGAACCCCCGGGACGGGGGGCCACGCAGTATTTT; CDR3aa: CSVEPPGRGATQYF
d_gene: TRBD2; j_gene: TRBJ2-7; abundance: NA; v_gene: TRBV4-2; CDR3nt: TGTGCCAGCAGCCAAGTCTCAGCGGGGGGGCTTATCCCCGAGCAGTACTTC; CDR3aa: CASSQVSAGGLIPEQYF
d_gene: NA; j_gene: TRBJ2-7; abundance: NA; v_gene: TRBV7-2; CDR3nt: TGTGCCAGCAGCTTAGGAGTACGGGAATACCCCTACGAGCAGTACTTC; CDR3aa: CASSLGVREYPYEQYF
d_gene: NA; j_gene: TRBJ1-2; abundance: once; v_gene: TRBV6-1; CDR3nt: TGTGCCAGCAGTGAACGGACCTACCCTAACTATGGCTACACCTTC; CDR3aa: CASSERTYPNYGYTF
d_gene: NA; j_gene: TRBJ2-7; abundance: NA; v_gene: TRBV4-1; CDR3nt: TGCGCCAGCAGCCAGTACGACTCTGGTTCTATAGGCTACGAGCAGTACTTC; CDR3aa: CASSQYDSGSIGYEQYF
d_gene: TRBD2; j_gene: TRBJ2-5; abundance: many; v_gene: TRBV4-3; CDR3nt: TGCGCCAGCAGCCAAGGCGCTAGCGGCTTACAAGAGACCCAGTACTTC; CDR3aa: CASSQGASGLQETQYF
d_gene: TRBD1; j_gene: TRBJ2-7; abundance: NA; v_gene: TRBV7-8; CDR3nt: TGTGCCAGCAGCTTAAGCGTCTCGAGGACAGGGTTTTACGAGCAGTACTTC; CDR3aa: CASSLSVSRTGFYEQYF
d_gene: NA; j_gene: TRBJ2-7; abundance: once; v_gene: TRBV6-6; CDR3nt: TGTGCCAGCAGTTACGGGACCCATGCTTCCGAGCAGTACTTC; CDR3aa: CASSYGTHASEQYF
d_gene: NA; j_gene: TRBJ2-7; abundance: few; v_gene: TRBV6-1; CDR3nt: TGTGCCAGCAGTGAAGTTCGGACAGCAGCCTACGAGCAGTACTTC; CDR3aa: CASSEVRTAAYEQYF
d_gene: NA; j_gene: TRBJ2-1; abundance: NA; v_gene: TRBV3-1; CDR3nt: TGTGCCAGCAGCCAACGATGGAATGAGCAGTTCTTC; CDR3aa: CASSQRWNEQFF
d_gene: NA; j_gene: TRBJ2-3; abundance: NA; v_gene: TRBV28; CDR3nt: TGTGCCAGCACCTCCGTCGGAATATACACAGATACGCAGTATTTT; CDR3aa: CASTSVGIYTDTQYF
d_gene: NA; j_gene: TRBJ2-3; abundance: NA; v_gene: TRBV10-3; CDR3nt: TGTGCCATCAGCCCTACACTGACAGGTTACACAGATACGCAGTATTTT; CDR3aa: CAISPTLTGYTDTQYF
d_gene: NA; j_gene: TRBJ1-5; abundance: NA; v_gene: TRBV6-1; CDR3nt: TGTGCCACTCGGTCCTATAATCAGCCCCAGCATTTT; CDR3aa: CATRSYNQPQHF
d_gene: NA; j_gene: TRBJ2-3; abundance: NA; v_gene: TRBV21-1; CDR3nt: TGTGCCAGCAGGAAACCGGGGTCAGATACGCAGTATTTT; CDR3aa: CASRKPGSDTQYF